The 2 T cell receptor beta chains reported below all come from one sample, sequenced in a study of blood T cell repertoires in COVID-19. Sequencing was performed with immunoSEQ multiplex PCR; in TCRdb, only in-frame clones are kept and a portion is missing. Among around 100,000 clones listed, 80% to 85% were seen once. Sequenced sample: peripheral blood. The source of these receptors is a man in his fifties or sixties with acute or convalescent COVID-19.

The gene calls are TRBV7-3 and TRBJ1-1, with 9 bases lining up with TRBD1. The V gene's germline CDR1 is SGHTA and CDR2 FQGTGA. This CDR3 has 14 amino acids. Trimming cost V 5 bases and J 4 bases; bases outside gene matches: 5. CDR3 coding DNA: TGTGCCAGCAGCCAAGGACAGGGGACCACTGAAGCTTTCTTT. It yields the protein CASSQGQGTTEAFF.

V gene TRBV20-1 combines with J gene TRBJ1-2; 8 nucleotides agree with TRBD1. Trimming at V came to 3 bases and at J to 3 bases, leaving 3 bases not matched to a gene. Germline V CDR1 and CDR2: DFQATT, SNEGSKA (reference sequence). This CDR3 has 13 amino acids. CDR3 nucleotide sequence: TGCAGTGCTAGTACAGGGGGGTACTATGGCTACACCTTC. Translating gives CSASTGGYYGYTF.